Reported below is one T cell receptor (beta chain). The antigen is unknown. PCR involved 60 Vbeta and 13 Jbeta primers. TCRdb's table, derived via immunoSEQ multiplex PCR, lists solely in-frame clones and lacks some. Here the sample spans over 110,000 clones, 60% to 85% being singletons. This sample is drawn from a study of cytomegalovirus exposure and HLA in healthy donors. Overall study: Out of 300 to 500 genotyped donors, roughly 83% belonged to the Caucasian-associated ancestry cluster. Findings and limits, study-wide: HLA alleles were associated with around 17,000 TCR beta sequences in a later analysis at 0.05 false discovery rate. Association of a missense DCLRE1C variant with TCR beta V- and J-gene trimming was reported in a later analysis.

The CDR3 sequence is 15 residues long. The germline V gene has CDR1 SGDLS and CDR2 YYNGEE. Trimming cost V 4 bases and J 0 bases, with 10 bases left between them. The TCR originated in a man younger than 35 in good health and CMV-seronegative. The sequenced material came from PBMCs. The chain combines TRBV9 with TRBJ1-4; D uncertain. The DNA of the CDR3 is TGTGCCAGCAGCCCCCAGGTTGCAACTAATGAAAAACTGTTTTTT. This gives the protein CASSPQVATNEKLFF.